This TCR beta chain was sequenced in a study of OX40 agonist ivuxolimab in advanced cancers. Whole-study findings and limits: CD4+ and CD8+ blood T cells expanded clonally by week 6 at 0.1 to 3.0 mg/kg.

This CDR3 comprises 11 residues. Trimming pared 5 bases from V and 1 base from J, leaving 3 bases between. Germline CDR1 reads DFQATT; CDR2 reads SNEGSKA (reference sequence). Using immunoSEQ multiplex PCR, the repertoire was profiled, and TCRdb retains in-frame clones only, with some absent. This table holds some 74,000 clones, 85% found once. A word on this clone: Its antigen remains unidentified.

This sequence originates from an adult with an advanced solid tumor such as melanoma, head and neck, liver or kidney cancer. The source was CD4+ or CD8+ T cells sorted from blood, collected in a trial of the OX40 agonist ivuxolimab. V usage is TRBV20-1 and J usage is TRBJ2-1; D not certain. The CDR3, as DNA: TGCAGTGCTTGGTCCTACAATGAGCAGTTCTTC. Translation gives CSAWSYNEQFF.